The text below deals with one TCR beta chain. These data come from a study of control samples from healthy donors and cancer patients. Germline CDR1 and CDR2: LGHDT and YNNKEL (reference sequence). The CDR3 has 18 amino acids. Trimming took off 0 bases at V and 0 bases at J, with 15 bases between the two ends. Assay used: immunoSEQ multiplex PCR; TCRdb lists only in-frame clones, some missing. Of approximately 93,000 clones listed, about 88% were seen once; the top ten hold about 8.6%. The material sequenced was PBMCs. The sequence was obtained from a woman between 50 and 59 years old with colorectal cancer. The chain uses TRBV3-1 (or the pseudogene TRBV3-2) and TRBJ2-4; unclear D gene. CDR3: CASSQDQAGPLAKNIQYF. Written as DNA, the CDR3 is TGTGCCAGCAGCCAAGACCAAGCCGGGCCCCTAGCCAAAAACATTCAGTACTTC.